A single sample gave rise to the 17 T cell receptor beta chains below, sequenced in a study of cytomegalovirus exposure and HLA in healthy donors (dated by TCRdb to the late 2010s). Library prep was done by the immunoSEQ multiplex PCR assay. For the multiplex PCR, a mixture combining 60 forward primers for TCR Vbeta segments and 13 reverse primers for TCR Jbeta segments was used. TCRdb took over this immuneACCESS table, retaining in-frame rearrangements with V and J assigned. Such tables are incomplete; in checked studies, under half of the missing clones stem from an unresolved V gene, and the remainder is unexplained. The table for this sample lists approximately 260,000 clones; 84% of them were counted only once. The top ten clonotypes cover 1.5% to 2.5% of the sample. Sequenced input: PBMCs. All receptors come from a woman aged 35 to 49 in good health and CMV-seropositive.

CDR3 sequence: CASSVESGHGEQYF. The DNA of the CDR3 is TGTGCCAGCAGCGTAGAAAGCGGGCACGGCGAGCAGTACTTC. V and J are TRBV9 and TRBJ2-7, with D tentatively TRBD2 (6 bases). CDR1 is SGDLS and CDR2 is YYNGEE in the germline V gene. Trimming pared 0 bases from V and 6 bases from J, leaving 13 bases between. The CDR3 is made up of 14 amino acids.

This clone was seen more than once but under ten times. This sequence joins TRBV28 and TRBJ2-3; 7 nucleotides match TRBD2. Germline loops: CDR1 MDHEN, CDR2 SYDVKM. This CDR3 spans 16 amino acids. Unmatched junction bases numbered 9, after V lost 6 bases and J lost 0 bases. The CDR3 sequence: CASSTHGTISTDTQYF. The DNA for the CDR3 is TGTGCCAGCAGCACCCACGGGACTATAAGCACAGATACGCAGTATTTT.

The chain recombines TRBV11-3 with TRBJ2-7; possible D gene TRBD1, 5 bases. The CDR3 length is 14 residues. The V and J ends lost 4 bases and 2 bases respectively, with 12 bases between them. Germline lookup yields CDR1 SGHNT and CDR2 YENEEA. The CDR3: CASSSAEGAYEQYF. In nucleotides, the CDR3 is TGTGCCAGCAGCTCCGCTGAAGGGGCCTACGAGCAGTACTTC.

This chain links TRBV7-9 with TRBJ1-3; maybe TRBD1 (5 bases). CDR1 SEHNR and CDR2 FQNEAQ come from the germline V gene (reference sequence). The V and J ends lost 6 bases and 0 bases respectively, with 15 bases between them. The CDR3 runs 16 residues. For the CDR3, the DNA is TGTGCCAGCAGTCAAGACAGTTACTTCTCTGGAAACACCATATATTTT. Residues: CASSQDSYFSGNTIYF.

V gene TRBV6-5 combines with J gene TRBJ1-6, with 8 bases that match TRBD1. Germline assignment: CDR1 MNHEY and CDR2 SVGAGI. The CDR3 runs to 15 residues. The V gene end was trimmed by 8 bases and the J gene end by 10 bases; junction bases not matched to a gene: 13. The CDR3 sequence: CASRGQGPAGSPLHF. For the CDR3, the DNA is TGTGCCAGCCGCGGACAGGGCCCGGCAGGGTCACCCCTCCACTTT.

This clone was counted between two and nine times. The DNA of the CDR3 is TGTGCCAGCAGTTACTCACAGGTCGACGAGCAGTACTTC. It is translated as CASSYSQVDEQYF. The V gene is TRBV6-5, the J gene TRBJ2-7; possibly TRBD1 for D (5 bases). Germline V gene lookup returns CDR1 MNHEY and CDR2 SVGAGI. V lost 0 bases, J lost 5 bases, and 8 bases lay in between. CDR3 length equals 13 residues.

The V call is TRBV5-1, the J call TRBJ2-1; no clear D. The CDR3 contains 13 residues. Trimming took off 6 bases at V and 6 bases at J, with 13 bases between the two ends. Germline V CDR1 and CDR2: SGHRS, YFSETQ. CDR3 residues: CASTSIAANEQFF. The CDR3, as DNA: TGCGCCAGCACGAGTATCGCGGCCAATGAGCAGTTCTTC.

The chain has TRBV7-3 and TRBJ1-1; D gene ambiguous. Trimming pared 2 bases from V and 2 bases from J, leaving 12 bases between. CDR1 SGHTA and CDR2 FQGTGA come from the germline V gene. The length of the CDR3 is 15 residues. This chain's CDR3 is CASSLGRRVNTEAFF. CDR3 in DNA: TGTGCCAGCAGCTTAGGGAGAAGGGTTAACACTGAAGCTTTCTTT.

The chain recombines TRBV27 with TRBJ1-2; D may be TRBD1 (6 bases). This CDR3 is 15 amino acids long. Germline V gives CDR1 MNHEY, CDR2 SMNVEV (reference sequence). Between the trimmed V and J ends, which lost 4 bases and 4 bases, there was a span of 16 bases. CDR3 residues: CASSSTPTGSYGYTF. Here the CDR3 DNA reads TGTGCCAGCAGTTCGACCCCGACAGGCAGCTATGGCTACACCTTC.

The V gene is TRBV28, the J gene TRBJ1-1; no definite D call. CDR1 and CDR2 (germline): MDHEN, SYDVKM. This CDR3 has 15 residues. V gave up 1 base and J gave up 7 bases, with 16 bases separating them. The CDR3 loop reads CASSLFKPTTGEAFF. Here the CDR3 DNA reads TGTGCCAGCAGTTTATTCAAACCGACGACGGGTGAAGCTTTCTTT.

This chain uses TRBV30 with TRBJ1-1, with 7 positions matching TRBD1. The CDR3 has 13 residues. CDR1 is GTSNPN and CDR2 is SVGIG in the germline V gene (reference sequence). V was clipped by 2 bases and J by 5 bases; unmatched bases: 5. CDR3 loop: CAWSLQGVTEAFF. For the CDR3, the DNA is TGTGCCTGGAGTTTGCAGGGGGTGACTGAAGCTTTCTTT. The variable domain in full, with the rest retrieved from reference TRBV30 and TRBJ1-1, is SQTIHQWPATLVQPVGSPLSLECTVEGTSNPNLYWYRQAAGRGLQLLFYSVGIGQISSEVPQNLSASRPQDRQFILSSKKLLLSDSGFYLCAWSLQGVTEAFFGQGTRLTVV.

This clone was seen only once. The chain recombines TRBV6-5 with TRBJ1-2; 7 bases are a match to TRBD1. This CDR3 is built from 13 residues. Germline V gene data show CDR1 as MNHEY and CDR2 as SVGAGI. The V and J ends lost 8 bases and 6 bases, in that order; junction bases with no gene match: 9. The CDR3 sequence: CASAETGINGYTF. CDR3 DNA: TGTGCCAGCGCTGAGACAGGGATCAATGGCTACACCTTC.

The chain carries TRBV21-1 and TRBJ1-5; the DNA was not used to check the table's D call, TRBD1. TRBV21-1 represents a pseudogene. This CDR3 is built from 14 residues. The CDR3 reads CASSRQGGNQPQHF. For the CDR3, the DNA is TGTGCCAGCAGTAGACAGGGTGGCAATCAGCCCCAGCATTTT.

The chain recombines TRBV7-2 with TRBJ2-5; TRBD2 agrees at 7 bases. CDR3 size: 14 residues. From germline, CDR1 is SGHTA and CDR2 FQGNSA. V lost 2 bases to trimming and J lost 7 bases; unmatched junction nucleotides: 7. The CDR3 spells CASSLPGLEGTQYF. CDR3 nucleotide sequence: TGTGCCAGCAGCTTACCAGGACTAGAAGGGACCCAGTACTTC.

CDR3 region: CASSPRELNTEAFF. In nucleotides, the CDR3 is TGTGCCAGCTCACCACGGGAGCTGAACACTGAAGCTTTCTTT. This chain uses TRBV18 with TRBJ1-1; D is undetermined. The CDR3 is made up of 14 amino acids. The germline V gene has CDR1 KGHSH and CDR2 LQKENI. V was cut by 1 base and J by 0 bases, with 6 bases left in between. Together with reference TRBV18 and TRBJ1-1, the CDR3 gives the full variable domain: NAGVMQNPRHLVRRRGQEARLRCSPMKGHSHVYWYRQLPEEGLKFMVYLQKENIIDESGMPKERFSAEFPKEGPSILRIQQVVRGDSAAYFCASSPRELNTEAFFGQGTRLTVV.

The CDR3 region has the DNA TGTGCCAGTAGTTGGTTACAGCGCAATCAGCCCCAGCATTTT. Translated: CASSWLQRNQPQHF. V is TRBV19 and J is TRBJ1-5, with D hard to call. The CDR3 has 14 amino acids. V was pared by 5 bases and J by 2 bases, with 10 bases between. Germline V gene sequence: CDR1 LNHDA, CDR2 SQIVND (reference sequence).

This chain connects TRBV5-8 to TRBJ2-3; 7 nucleotides line up with TRBD2. Germline V gene lookup returns CDR1 SGHTS and CDR2 YDEGEE. Trimming cost V 4 bases and J 0 bases; bases outside gene matches: 2. This CDR3 has 14 residues. The CDR3 DNA follows: TGTGCCAGCAGCGGAGCGGGGAGCACAGATACGCAGTATTTT. It codes for CASSGAGSTDTQYF.